The 20 T cell receptor beta chains below come from one sample, sequenced in a study of siplizumab effects on memory and regulatory T cells. TCRdb's table, derived via immunoSEQ multiplex PCR, lists solely in-frame clones and lacks some. The sample shows around 100,000 clones, 80% to 95% of them seen only once. Sequenced sample: CD4+ T cells sorted from blood. All receptors come from a human donor in good health.

CDR3 nucleotide sequence: TGTGCCAGCAGCTATTCCGGACAGGGGGCACAAGAGCAGTACTTC. Amino acid sequence: CASSYSGQGAQEQYF. This chain joins TRBV28 and TRBJ2-7, with 11 bases matching TRBD1. J was trimmed by 7 bases and V by 6 bases; bases with no gene match: 11. The CDR3 contains 15 residues. CDR1 MDHEN and CDR2 SYDVKM come from the germline V gene.

V gene TRBV15 combines with J gene TRBJ2-1; D is perhaps TRBD1 or TRBD2 (5 bases each). CDR3 size: 18 residues. Deletions cut 3 bases from V and 6 bases from J, with 24 bases between. Germline CDR1 reads LNHNV; CDR2 reads YYDKDF (reference sequence). This chain's CDR3 is CATSSVVSEWGGRNEQFF. In DNA, the CDR3 is TGTGCCACCAGCAGTGTTGTTAGTGAGTGGGGCGGGCGCAATGAGCAGTTCTTC.

The chain employs TRBV6-5 and TRBJ1-6, with 9 nucleotides matching TRBD1. Germline V gene sequence: CDR1 MNHEY, CDR2 SVGAGI. The CDR3 sequence is 15 residues long. V lost 6 bases and J lost 7; bases outside the gene matches: 7. The CDR3 protein is CASSLGQGRNSPLHF. CDR3 in DNA: TGTGCCAGCAGCCTAGGACAGGGGAGGAATTCACCCCTCCACTTT.

V and J are TRBV29-1 and TRBJ1-3; D ambiguous. The CDR3 is 16 residues long. V was clipped by 0 bases and J by 2 bases, with 14 bases between them. Germline V gene data show CDR1 as SQVTM and CDR2 as ANQGSEA. CDR3 protein: CSVEDRAGRAGNTIYF. The CDR3 DNA follows: TGCAGCGTTGAAGATAGGGCCGGGAGGGCTGGAAACACCATATATTTT.

This chain uses TRBV5-1 with TRBJ1-4; maybe TRBD1 (5 bases). The CDR3 runs 14 residues. Germline loops: CDR1 SGHRS, CDR2 YFSETQ. Between the trimmed V and J ends, which lost 0 bases and 7 bases, there was a span of 10 bases. The CDR3 sequence: CASSLEGRAEKLFF. The CDR3 region has the DNA TGCGCCAGCAGCTTGGAGGGGAGGGCTGAAAAACTGTTTTTT.

The V call is TRBV7-2, the J call TRBJ2-1, with 8 bases fitting TRBD2. This CDR3 contains 15 residues. The ends lost 2 bases at V and 4 bases at J; junction bases unmatched: 4. In germline, CDR1 is SGHTA, CDR2 FQGNSA. CDR3 amino acids: CASSLWRGEYNEQFF. For the CDR3, the DNA is TGTGCCAGCAGCTTATGGCGGGGGGAGTACAATGAGCAGTTCTTC.

This clone was recorded only once. This chain links TRBV30 with TRBJ1-2, with D perhaps matching TRBD1 (6 bases). Per the germline V gene, CDR1 is GTSNPN and CDR2 is SVGIG (reference sequence). Trimming stripped 4 bases from V and 4 bases from J, with 10 bases between. The CDR3 is 12 residues long. CDR3 amino acids: CAWKGGGYGYTF. In nucleotides, the CDR3 is TGTGCCTGGAAGGGGGGGGGCTATGGCTACACCTTC.

The V gene is TRBV5-1, the J gene TRBJ1-3, with 7 bases aligning to TRBD1. The CDR3 sequence is 15 residues long. CDR1 and CDR2 (germline): SGHRS, YFSETQ. Unmatched junction bases numbered 2, after V lost 2 bases and J lost 0 bases. The CDR3 loop reads CASSLEGASGNTIYF. DNA of the CDR3: TGCGCCAGCAGCTTAGAGGGGGCCTCTGGAAACACCATATATTTT.

The chain uses TRBV7-2 and TRBJ2-1; no clear D. Germline V gene sequence: CDR1 SGHTA, CDR2 FQGNSA. V was trimmed by 5 bases and J by 3 bases, leaving 8 bases between them. The CDR3 sequence is 13 residues long. This chain's CDR3 is CASSLQIYNEQFF. The CDR3 bases are TGTGCCAGCAGCCTCCAGATCTACAATGAGCAGTTCTTC.

CDR3 bases: TGTGCCACCAGCCTAAGTGGGACAGGTGGTGAAAAACTGTTTTTT. Encoded protein: CATSLSGTGGEKLFF. The V gene is TRBV15, the J gene TRBJ1-4, with 8 bases that match TRBD1. The CDR3 is made up of 15 amino acids. V shed 5 bases and J 7 bases; nucleotides not matched to a gene: 9. Germline V gene data show CDR1 as LNHNV and CDR2 as YYDKDF (reference sequence).

V usage is TRBV30 and J usage is TRBJ1-1, with unresolved D. CDR1 and CDR2 (germline): GTSNPN, SVGIG (reference sequence). V gave up 5 bases and J gave up 9 bases, with 10 bases separating them. The CDR3 runs 10 residues. CDR3 bases: TGTGCCTGGGGGGAGGGTAAAGCTTTCTTT. Translated, it gives CAWGEGKAFF.

This chain uses TRBV15 with TRBJ1-1; the D is unclear. There are 14 residues in the CDR3. The V end was cut by 1 base, the J end by 0 bases, with 6 bases between. In germline, CDR1 is LNHNV, CDR2 YYDKDF (reference sequence). The chain's CDR3 is CATSRALMNTEAFF. DNA of the CDR3: TGTGCCACCAGCAGAGCTCTGATGAACACTGAAGCTTTCTTT.

This clone came up a few times. The chain couples TRBV6-1 to TRBJ1-4, with D unclear. Trimming left V 7 bases short and J 0 bases short, with 6 bases between. The CDR3 is 13 amino acids. Germline V lookup: CDR1 MNHNS, CDR2 SASEGT. CDR3 protein: CASTGPTNEKLFF. DNA for the CDR3: TGTGCCAGCACCGGGCCAACTAATGAAAAACTGTTTTTT.

The chain combines TRBV12-5 with TRBJ1-1; 8 positions match TRBD1. The CDR3 runs 12 residues. CDR1 and CDR2 (germline): LGHNT, FRNRAP. With 10 bases clipped from V and 3 bases from J, the junction kept 4 bases outside the gene matches. Written as DNA, the CDR3 is TGTGCTACCAGGGGGCTTGACACTGAAGCTTTCTTT. Translated, it gives CATRGLDTEAFF.

The V gene is TRBV11-2, the J gene TRBJ1-3, with D possibly TRBD1 on 6 matching bases. Trimming removed 5 bases at V and 3 bases at J, with 20 bases between. The CDR3 spans 17 residues. Germline V gene data show CDR1 as SGHAT and CDR2 as FQNNGV. The CDR3 region has the DNA TGTGCCAGCAGCCGTGATACAGGGCCCTTTGTTGGAAACACCATATATTTT. This codes for CASSRDTGPFVGNTIYF.

This chain connects TRBV7-9 to TRBJ2-5, with 9 bases that match TRBD1. This CDR3 contains 14 residues. The V gene end was trimmed by 4 bases and the J gene end by 3 bases; junction bases not matched to a gene: 3. Germline CDR1 and CDR2: SEHNR and FQNEAQ (reference sequence). The DNA of the CDR3 is TGTGCCAGCAGCTCCCGGGACAGGGAAGAGACCCAGTACTTC. Its protein product is CASSSRDREETQYF.

This chain connects TRBV6-1 to TRBJ1-6; TRBD1 matches 7 bases. The germline V gene encodes CDR1 MNHNS and CDR2 SASEGT. J was trimmed by 7 bases and V by 6 bases; bases with no gene match: 6. The CDR3 extends over 14 amino acids. The CDR3 DNA follows: TGTGCCAGCAGGCGACAGGGACCCAATTCACCCCTCCACTTT. Translated, it gives CASRRQGPNSPLHF.

The chain has TRBV6-6 and TRBJ2-1, with D possibly TRBD2 on 5 matching bases. The CDR3 extends over 11 amino acids. Trimming pared 11 bases from V and 5 bases from J, leaving 10 bases between. CDR1 and CDR2 from the germline V gene are MNHNY and SVGAGI (reference sequence). The CDR3 here is CACGLDNEQFF. DNA for the CDR3: TGTGCCTGCGGGCTAGACAATGAGCAGTTCTTC.

J is TRBJ1-5 and V is TRBV6-5, with 7 bases lining up with TRBD1. Germline lookup yields CDR1 MNHEY and CDR2 SVGAGI. The length of the CDR3 is 15 residues. The ends lost 5 bases at V and 1 base at J; junction bases unmatched: 5. The CDR3 protein is CASSIDRASNQPQHF. Here the CDR3 DNA reads TGTGCCAGCAGTATCGACAGGGCCAGCAATCAGCCCCAGCATTTT.

The gene calls are TRBV4-3 and TRBJ2-6; tentative D call: TRBD1 (6 bases). The CDR3 is made up of 19 amino acids. CDR1 and CDR2 from the germline V gene are LGHNA and YSLEER. V was cut by 0 bases and J by 1 base, with 16 bases left in between. In nucleotides, the CDR3 is TGCGCCAGCAGCCAAGACCTGCCAGGGGCGCCATCTGGGGCCAACGTCCTGACTTTC. Protein: CASSQDLPGAPSGANVLTF.